This T cell receptor beta chain was recorded in a study of blood T cell repertoires in COVID-19 (dated by TCRdb to about 2020). Broadly, across the study: ImmuneRACE Cohort 3 recovered participants were defined by two consecutive negative NP/OP PCR tests, healthcare professional clearance, or symptom resolution. The collaborator samples originated in the United States, Italy and Spain and spanned the acute and convalescent phases of COVID-19. The material from the prospective study consisted of cDNA or gDNA derived from T cells, B-cell-depleted T cells, or PBMCs. Deeply sampled blood TCRbeta repertoires from subjects exposed to, actively infected with, or recovered from COVID-19 were included in the dataset. The repertoires were released in a freely available public database meant as a resource for research on the immune response to SARS-CoV-2. Samples came from the ongoing ImmuneRACE study (first 160 participants) plus 1,254 subjects from 6 global collaborators. The sample metadata nearly always contained a de-identified subject ID, COVID-19 status, age in years and sex. Where available, HLA class I and class II types were taken from metadata supplied by the sample provider and were not determined by assay-based typing. The full study reports these points: Clinical and demographic metadata were provided uncurated, with the amount varying by source and participant.

TCRbeta CDR3 regions were amplified from genomic DNA using the immunoSEQ Assay, a bias-controlled multiplex PCR. The authors processed their data as follows. Within the assay, amplification of reference gene primers was used to estimate how many nucleated cells each sample contained. To quantify the absolute abundance of each unique TCRbeta CDR3 rearrangement, sequence reads were collapsed and filtered. Productive Simpson clonality was computed per sample as the square root of Simpson's diversity index over productive rearrangements. Here the immuneACCESS table is served through TCRdb, limited to in-frame sequences with V and J called. Missing clones are a known gap in these copies; in checked studies unresolved V genes cover under half, and the rest lacks a known reason. That table supplies the V and J calls and clone size; D and trimming were determined from the DNA. Across this sample there are approximately 150,000 clones, with over 70% seen only once. The ten largest clones add up to around 3.9% of the sample.

Concerning this clone: The specificity of this receptor is unknown. One base away there is no much larger clone; base qualities are not given.

Participants in the prospective study were aged roughly 18 to 100 years, lived in some 24 United States geographic areas, and enrolled through a virtual design. To assign participants to cohorts, the prospective study relied on clinical history that participants themselves reported in a screening survey and a study questionnaire. Mobile phlebotomists in the prospective study collected whole blood, serum and a nasopharyngeal or oropharyngeal swab from every participant. Over an approximately 2-month period, participants in the prospective study had the option of providing additional blood draws and questionnaires. Prospective study blood samples were shipped either frozen or at room temperature before DNA extraction. Trimming costs V 2 bases and J 7 bases, and their ends lie 14 bases apart. The CDR3 contains 15 residues, cysteine and phenylalanine counted. CDR3 DNA only is kept here, 45 bases in frame from base 1. Per the germline V gene, SGHTA is the CDR1 and FQGNSA is the CDR2.

What was sequenced was PBMCs or T cells enriched from blood (not recorded which). Recombination connected TRBV7-2 to TRBJ2-2; TRBD1 is a weak D gene call, 6 bases matching. This receptor was taken from a man in his fifties in a cohort exposed to, infected with or recovered from COVID-19 (not recorded which). Here the CDR3 is given as CASSLRQRGYGELFF. The DNA is as follows: TGTGCCAGCAGCTTACGGCAGAGGGGGTACGGGGAGCTGTTTTTT.